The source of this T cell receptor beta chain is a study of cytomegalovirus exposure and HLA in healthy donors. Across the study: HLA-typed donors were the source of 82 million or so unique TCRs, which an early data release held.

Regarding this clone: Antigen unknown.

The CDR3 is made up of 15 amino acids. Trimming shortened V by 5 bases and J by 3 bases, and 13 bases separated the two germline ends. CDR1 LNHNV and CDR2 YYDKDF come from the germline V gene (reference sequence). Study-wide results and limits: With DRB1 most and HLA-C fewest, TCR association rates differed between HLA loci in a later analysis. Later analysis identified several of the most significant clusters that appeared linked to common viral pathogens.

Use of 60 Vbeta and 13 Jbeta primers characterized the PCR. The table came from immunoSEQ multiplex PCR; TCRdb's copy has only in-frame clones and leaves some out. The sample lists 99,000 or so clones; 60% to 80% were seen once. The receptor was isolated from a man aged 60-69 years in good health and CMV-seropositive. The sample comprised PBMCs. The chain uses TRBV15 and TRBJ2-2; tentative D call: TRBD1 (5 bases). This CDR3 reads CATSSRTFDTGELFF. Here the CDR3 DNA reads TGTGCCACCAGCTCCCGGACATTTGACACCGGGGAGCTGTTTTTT.